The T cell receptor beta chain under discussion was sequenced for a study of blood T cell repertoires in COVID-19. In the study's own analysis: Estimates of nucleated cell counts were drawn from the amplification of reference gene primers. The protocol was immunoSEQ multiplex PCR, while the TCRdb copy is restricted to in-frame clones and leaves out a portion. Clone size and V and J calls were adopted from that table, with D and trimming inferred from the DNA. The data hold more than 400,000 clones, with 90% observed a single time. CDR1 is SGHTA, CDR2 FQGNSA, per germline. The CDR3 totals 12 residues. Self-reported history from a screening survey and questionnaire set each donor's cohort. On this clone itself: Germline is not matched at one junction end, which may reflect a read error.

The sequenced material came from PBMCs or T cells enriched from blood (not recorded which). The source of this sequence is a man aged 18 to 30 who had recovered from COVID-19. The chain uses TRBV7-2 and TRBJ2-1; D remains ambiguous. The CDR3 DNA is TGTGCCAGCAGCTTAATACCCCCCGGCGGAATCTTC. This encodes CASSLIPPGGIF.